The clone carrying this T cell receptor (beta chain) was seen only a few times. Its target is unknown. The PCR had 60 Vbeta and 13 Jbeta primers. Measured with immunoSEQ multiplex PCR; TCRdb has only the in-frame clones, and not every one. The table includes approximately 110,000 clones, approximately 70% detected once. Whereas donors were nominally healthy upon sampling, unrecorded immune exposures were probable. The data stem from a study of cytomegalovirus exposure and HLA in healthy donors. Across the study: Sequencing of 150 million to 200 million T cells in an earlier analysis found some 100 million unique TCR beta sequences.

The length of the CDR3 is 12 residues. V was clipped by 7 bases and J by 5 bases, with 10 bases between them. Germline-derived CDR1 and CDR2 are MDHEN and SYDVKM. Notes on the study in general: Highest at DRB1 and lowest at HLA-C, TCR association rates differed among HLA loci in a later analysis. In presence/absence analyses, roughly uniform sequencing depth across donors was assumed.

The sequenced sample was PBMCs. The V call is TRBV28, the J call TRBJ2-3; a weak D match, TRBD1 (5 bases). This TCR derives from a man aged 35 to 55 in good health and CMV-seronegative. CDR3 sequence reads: CASNRGKDTQYF. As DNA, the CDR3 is TGTGCCAGCAATAGGGGCAAAGATACGCAGTATTTT.